Below, 8 T cell receptor beta chains from the same sample are listed, as sequenced in a study of vaccination effects on CD4 cells after COVID-19. Antigen-specific CD4+ T cells were expanded (with viral peptide pools) by the ViraFEST assay ahead of sequencing. Subsequent to roughly 10 days of culture, CD4+ T cells were isolated. It was two doses of either the BNT162b2 or mRNA-1273 vaccine that participants received. Profiling relied on immunoSEQ multiplex PCR, and the TCRdb table lists in-frame clones only, not all of them. The top ten hold approximately 1.2% of the sample, which has some 74,000 clones, around 81% seen once. These receptors' antigens are unknown. The input for sequencing was CD4+ T cells from PBMCs cultured with HCoV-229E spike peptides, taken after COVID-19 vaccination. All receptors come from a human donor who received a COVID-19 vaccine.

The J gene is TRBJ2-1, the V gene TRBV19; D not resolved. The V gene lost 4 bases and the J gene lost 0 bases, with 10 bases spanning the gap. CDR1 and CDR2 (germline): LNHDA, SQIVND (reference sequence). This CDR3 is built from 15 residues. CDR3 sequence: CASSTTRLSYNEQFF. The CDR3 coding sequence is TGTGCCAGTAGTACTACCAGGCTCTCCTACAATGAGCAGTTCTTC. Looking up the rest from reference TRBV19 and TRBJ2-1 gives the full variable domain: DGGITQSPKYLFRKEGQNVTLSCEQNLNHDAMYWYRQDPGQGLRLIYYSQIVNDFQKGDIAEGYSVSREKKESFPLTVTSAQKNPTAFYLCASSTTRLSYNEQFFGPGTRLTVL.

This clone turned up a few times. The rearrangement links TRBV5-4 to TRBJ1-2; no clear D gene. V lost 4 bases, J lost 2 bases, and 9 bases lay in between. Germline V CDR1 and CDR2: SGHNT, YYREEE (reference sequence). This CDR3 has 13 residues. DNA for the CDR3: TGTGCCAGCAGCCTTACAGCAAACTATGGCTACACCTTC. Its translation: CASSLTANYGYTF.

V is TRBV3-1 (or the pseudogene TRBV3-2) and J is TRBJ1-1; D gene uncertain. V lost 6 bases, J lost 2 bases, and 10 bases lay in between. Germline loops: CDR1 LGHDT, CDR2 YNNKEL (reference sequence). There are 13 residues in the CDR3. The chain's CDR3 is CASRRGLNTEAFF. The DNA for the CDR3 is TGTGCCAGCAGACGCGGACTCAACACTGAAGCTTTCTTT.

As DNA, the CDR3 is TGCGCCAGCGAATTTGGGGACAGGGTGGCAGATACGCAGTATTTT. This sequence encodes CASEFGDRVADTQYF. The chain links TRBV5-1 to TRBJ2-3, with 9 bases that match TRBD1. Per the germline V gene, CDR1 is SGHRS and CDR2 is YFSETQ. This CDR3 comprises 15 residues. J lost 4 bases, V lost 7 bases, and 10 bases had no gene match.

In regard to this clone: Distinct nucleotide sequences in the sample also encode this CDR3. This chain joins TRBV5-1 and TRBJ1-3, with 9 bases that match TRBD1. CDR3 length: 14 residues. The junction had 2 bases not matched to a gene; V was cut back by 3 bases and J by 4 bases. In germline, CDR1 is SGHRS, CDR2 YFSETQ. The CDR3 reads CASSSTGGGNTIYF. CDR3 DNA: TGCGCCAGCAGCTCGACAGGGGGAGGAAACACCATATATTTT.

The count of this clone is one. This sequence joins TRBV5-8 and TRBJ2-3, with D hard to call. CDR1 is SGHTS, CDR2 YDEGEE, per germline. The CDR3 totals 18 residues. Trimming took 7 bases from V and 2 from J, leaving 26 bases between them. The CDR3 nucleotides read TGTGCCAGCCCTATCGCGGTAGCCCCCCGCAGCTACACAGATACGCAGTATTTT. Protein: CASPIAVAPRSYTDTQYF. The variable domain in full, completed from reference TRBV5-8 and TRBJ2-3, reads EAGVTQSPTHLIKTRGQQATLRCSPISGHTSVYWYQQALGLGLQFLLWYDEGEERNRGNFPPRFSGRQFPNYSSELNVNALELEDSALYLCASPIAVAPRSYTDTQYFGPGTRLTVL.

Only a few counts were recorded for this clone. The J gene is TRBJ2-1, the V gene TRBV12-5; 9 bases line up with TRBD1. Trimming cost V 3 bases and J 8 bases; bases outside gene matches: 5. This CDR3 is 14 amino acids long. CDR1 and CDR2 (germline): LGHNT, FRNRAP. CDR3 DNA: TGTGCTAGTGGTTTCGGGACAGGGACGGATGAGCAGTTCTTC. It translates to CASGFGTGTDEQFF.

The V gene is TRBV15, the J gene TRBJ2-6; no clear D. The length of the CDR3 is 15 residues. Trimming shortened V by 5 bases and J by 1 base, and 9 bases separated the two germline ends. Germline V lookup: CDR1 LNHNV, CDR2 YYDKDF (reference sequence). Written as DNA, the CDR3 is TGTGCCACCAGCCGGAGACAATCTGGGGCCAACGTCCTGACTTTC. Translated: CATSRRQSGANVLTF.